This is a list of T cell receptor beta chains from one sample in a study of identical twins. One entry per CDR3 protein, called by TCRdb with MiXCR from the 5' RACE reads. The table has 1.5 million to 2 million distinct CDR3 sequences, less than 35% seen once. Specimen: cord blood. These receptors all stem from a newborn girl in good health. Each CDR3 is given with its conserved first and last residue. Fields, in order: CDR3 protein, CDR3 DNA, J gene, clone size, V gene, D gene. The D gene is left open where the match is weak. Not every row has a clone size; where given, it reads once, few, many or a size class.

CDR3aa: CAISERQVDGYTF
CDR3nt: TGTGCCATCAGTGAGCGTCAGGTCGATGGCTACACCTTC
j_gene: TRBJ1-2
abundance: many
v_gene: TRBV10-3
d_gene: NA

CDR3aa: CASSEEEGVGDTQYF
CDR3nt: TGTGCCAGCAGTGAAGAGGAGGGGGTTGGAGATACGCAGTATTTT
j_gene: TRBJ2-3
abundance: few
v_gene: TRBV2
d_gene: NA

CDR3aa: CASSFGGSSGTQYF
CDR3nt: TGTGCCAGCAGTTTCGGAGGTTCCAGTGGGACCCAGTACTTC
j_gene: TRBJ2-5
abundance: few
v_gene: TRBV28
d_gene: NA

CDR3aa: CASRIPSYNEQFF
CDR3nt: TGTGCCAGCAGAATACCCTCCTACAATGAGCAGTTCTTC
j_gene: TRBJ2-1
abundance: NA
v_gene: TRBV6-5
d_gene: NA

CDR3aa: CASSLEERGSNSPLHF
CDR3nt: TGTGCCAGCAGCTTAGAAGAACGGGGGAGTAATTCACCCCTCCACTTT
j_gene: TRBJ1-6
abundance: NA
v_gene: TRBV4-2
d_gene: NA

CDR3aa: CASSLEVLGTEAFF
CDR3nt: TGTGCCAGCAGCTTAGAAGTGCTCGGCACTGAAGCTTTCTTT
j_gene: TRBJ1-1
abundance: NA
v_gene: TRBV7-9
d_gene: NA

CDR3aa: CASSPRTSGLLTDTQYF
CDR3nt: TGTGCCAGCAGCCCCCGGACTAGCGGGCTTCTCACAGATACGCAGTATTTT
j_gene: TRBJ2-3
abundance: NA
v_gene: TRBV7-9
d_gene: TRBD2

CDR3aa: CATSDSGLPSEQYF
CDR3nt: TGTGCCACCAGTGATTCGGGACTCCCTAGTGAGCAGTACTTC
j_gene: TRBJ2-5
abundance: NA
v_gene: TRBV24-1
d_gene: NA

CDR3aa: CASSTWDSSNQPQHF
CDR3nt: TGTGCCAGCAGTACCTGGGACAGCTCAAATCAGCCCCAGCATTTT
j_gene: TRBJ1-5
abundance: NA
v_gene: TRBV27
d_gene: TRBD1

CDR3aa: CATSRAPGPLYEQYF
CDR3nt: TGTGCCACCAGCAGAGCCCCGGGACCGCTCTACGAGCAGTACTTC
j_gene: TRBJ2-7
abundance: NA
v_gene: TRBV15
d_gene: NA

CDR3aa: CSATGLAGGTDTQYF
CDR3nt: TGCAGTGCTACCGGACTAGCGGGTGGCACAGATACGCAGTATTTT
j_gene: TRBJ2-3
abundance: NA
v_gene: TRBV20-1
d_gene: TRBD2

CDR3aa: CSAKDRRTETQYF
CDR3nt: TGCAGTGCTAAGGACAGAAGGACGGAGACCCAGTACTTC
j_gene: TRBJ2-5
abundance: NA
v_gene: TRBV20-1
d_gene: NA

CDR3aa: CASRPGTSAHNEQFF
CDR3nt: TGTGCCAGCAGACCCGGGACTAGCGCACACAATGAGCAGTTCTTC
j_gene: TRBJ2-1
abundance: NA
v_gene: TRBV2
d_gene: TRBD2

CDR3aa: CASRTGTSGRTDTQYF
CDR3nt: TGTGCCAGCAGGACCGGGACTAGCGGGAGAACAGATACGCAGTATTTT
j_gene: TRBJ2-3
abundance: NA
v_gene: TRBV12-3/TRBV12-4
d_gene: TRBD2

CDR3aa: CSVALVGGNTEAFF
CDR3nt: TGCAGCGTTGCTCTCGTAGGGGGGAACACTGAAGCTTTCTTT
j_gene: TRBJ1-1
abundance: NA
v_gene: TRBV29-1
d_gene: NA

CDR3aa: CASSLSRTRDTQYF
CDR3nt: TGCGCCAGCAGCTTATCACGGACGAGAGATACGCAGTATTTT
j_gene: TRBJ2-3
abundance: once
v_gene: TRBV5-1
d_gene: NA

CDR3aa: CSAQDRSSYNEQFF
CDR3nt: TGCAGTGCTCAGGACAGGTCCTCCTACAATGAGCAGTTCTTC
j_gene: TRBJ2-1
abundance: few
v_gene: TRBV20-1
d_gene: TRBD1

CDR3aa: CASSPGVGSIANYGYTF
CDR3nt: TGTGCCAGCAGTCCAGGGGTGGGGAGTATTGCTAACTATGGCTACACCTTC
j_gene: TRBJ1-2
abundance: NA
v_gene: TRBV28
d_gene: NA

CDR3aa: CSAWGGNQPQHF
CDR3nt: TGCAGTGCTTGGGGCGGCAATCAGCCCCAGCATTTT
j_gene: TRBJ1-5
abundance: NA
v_gene: TRBV20-1
d_gene: NA

CDR3aa: CAISAGQFNTEAFF
CDR3nt: TGTGCCATCAGTGCAGGACAGTTTAATACTGAAGCTTTCTTT
j_gene: TRBJ1-1
abundance: NA
v_gene: TRBV10-3
d_gene: NA

CDR3aa: CAWSVRGGNTEAFF
CDR3nt: TGTGCCTGGAGTGTACGCGGCGGGAACACTGAAGCTTTCTTT
j_gene: TRBJ1-1
abundance: NA
v_gene: TRBV30
d_gene: NA

CDR3aa: CSARAYLDTQYF
CDR3nt: TGCAGTGCTAGAGCCTACTTGGATACGCAGTATTTT
j_gene: TRBJ2-3
abundance: NA
v_gene: TRBV20-1
d_gene: NA

CDR3aa: CAINESIVGLPSDEQFF
CDR3nt: TGTGCCATCAATGAGTCGATCGTAGGACTCCCGAGTGATGAGCAGTTCTTC
j_gene: TRBJ2-1
abundance: NA
v_gene: TRBV10-3
d_gene: NA

CDR3aa: CAISLGQGNGYTF
CDR3nt: TGTGCCATCAGTCTGGGACAGGGGAATGGCTACACCTTC
j_gene: TRBJ1-2
abundance: many
v_gene: TRBV10-3
d_gene: TRBD1

CDR3aa: CASSGGSYNEQYF
CDR3nt: TGCGCCAGCAGCGGGGGGTCTTACAATGAGCAGTACTTC
j_gene: TRBJ2-5
abundance: NA
v_gene: TRBV10-2
d_gene: TRBD2

CDR3aa: CASSFRIGGLAKSYEQYF
CDR3nt: TGTGCCAGCAGTTTCAGGATCGGGGGACTAGCGAAGTCCTACGAGCAGTACTTC
j_gene: TRBJ2-7
abundance: NA
v_gene: TRBV28
d_gene: TRBD2

CDR3aa: CASSSKRLAGADEQYF
CDR3nt: TGTGCCAGCAGCTCCAAGCGGCTAGCGGGAGCGGATGAGCAGTACTTC
j_gene: TRBJ2-5
abundance: NA
v_gene: TRBV7-8
d_gene: TRBD2

CDR3aa: CSAITRGSYNEQFF
CDR3nt: TGCAGTGCTATAACTAGGGGCTCCTACAATGAGCAGTTCTTC
j_gene: TRBJ2-1
abundance: NA
v_gene: TRBV20-1
d_gene: NA

CDR3aa: CASSEVNNEKLFF
CDR3nt: TGTGCCAGCAGTGAAGTGAATAATGAAAAACTGTTTTTT
j_gene: TRBJ1-4
abundance: NA
v_gene: TRBV6-1
d_gene: NA

CDR3aa: CASSLTPGLYNEQFF
CDR3nt: TGCGCCAGCAGCTTGACCCCGGGGCTTTACAATGAGCAGTTCTTC
j_gene: TRBJ2-1
abundance: few
v_gene: TRBV5-1
d_gene: NA

CDR3aa: CATSLLGGGIQETQYF
CDR3nt: TGTGCCACGTCCTTGTTGGGCGGGGGGATCCAAGAGACCCAGTACTTC
j_gene: TRBJ2-5
abundance: few
v_gene: TRBV6-1
d_gene: TRBD2

CDR3aa: CASSLRQGEGYEQYF
CDR3nt: TGTGCCAGCAGTCTCCGACAGGGCGAGGGTTACGAGCAGTACTTC
j_gene: TRBJ2-7
abundance: many
v_gene: TRBV28
d_gene: TRBD1

CDR3aa: CASSMAGHGTQYF
CDR3nt: TGTGCCAGTAGTATGGCAGGGCACGGGACCCAGTACTTC
j_gene: TRBJ2-5
abundance: NA
v_gene: TRBV19
d_gene: NA

CDR3aa: CATSADSYNEQYF
CDR3nt: TGTGCCACCAGTGCGGACAGTTACAATGAGCAGTACTTC
j_gene: TRBJ2-7
abundance: NA
v_gene: TRBV10-3
d_gene: NA

CDR3aa: CASSLKVVSYNEQFF
CDR3nt: TGCGCCAGCAGCTTGAAGGTAGTCTCCTACAATGAGCAGTTCTTC
j_gene: TRBJ2-1
abundance: few
v_gene: TRBV5-1
d_gene: NA

CDR3aa: CASSLRRLTDTQYF
CDR3nt: TGTGCCAGCAGTTTAAGGAGATTAACAGATACGCAGTATTTT
j_gene: TRBJ2-3
abundance: many
v_gene: TRBV12-3/TRBV12-4
d_gene: NA

CDR3aa: CSARDFRTSGVEQYF
CDR3nt: TGCAGTGCTAGAGACTTCCGGACTAGCGGGGTCGAGCAGTACTTC
j_gene: TRBJ2-7
abundance: NA
v_gene: TRBV20-1
d_gene: TRBD2

CDR3aa: CASSIDRDPLFF
CDR3nt: TGTGCCAGCAGCATTGACAGGGATCCCCTGTTCTTC
j_gene: TRBJ2-1
abundance: few
v_gene: TRBV2
d_gene: TRBD1

CDR3aa: CASSLSLAEIQETQYF
CDR3nt: TGTGCCAGCAGTTTAAGTCTAGCGGAAATCCAAGAGACCCAGTACTTC
j_gene: TRBJ2-5
abundance: few
v_gene: TRBV28
d_gene: TRBD2

CDR3aa: CASSLRQGNYNSPLHF
CDR3nt: TGTGCCAGCAGCCTCCGACAGGGAAACTATAATTCACCCCTCCACTTT
j_gene: TRBJ1-6
abundance: NA
v_gene: TRBV7-6
d_gene: TRBD1

CDR3aa: CASSEGAYISYNEQFF
CDR3nt: TGTGCCAGCAGTGAGGGGGCCTACATAAGCTACAATGAGCAGTTCTTC
j_gene: TRBJ2-1
abundance: NA
v_gene: TRBV25-1
d_gene: NA

CDR3aa: CASSPFSWGADEQYF
CDR3nt: TGTGCCAGCAGCCCTTTTTCATGGGGGGCAGACGAGCAGTACTTC
j_gene: TRBJ2-7
abundance: NA
v_gene: TRBV7-2
d_gene: NA

CDR3aa: CASSQELAGRLYNEQFF
CDR3nt: TGTGCCAGCAGCCAAGAGCTGGCAGGGAGGTTATACAATGAGCAGTTCTTC
j_gene: TRBJ2-1
abundance: many
v_gene: TRBV4-2
d_gene: NA